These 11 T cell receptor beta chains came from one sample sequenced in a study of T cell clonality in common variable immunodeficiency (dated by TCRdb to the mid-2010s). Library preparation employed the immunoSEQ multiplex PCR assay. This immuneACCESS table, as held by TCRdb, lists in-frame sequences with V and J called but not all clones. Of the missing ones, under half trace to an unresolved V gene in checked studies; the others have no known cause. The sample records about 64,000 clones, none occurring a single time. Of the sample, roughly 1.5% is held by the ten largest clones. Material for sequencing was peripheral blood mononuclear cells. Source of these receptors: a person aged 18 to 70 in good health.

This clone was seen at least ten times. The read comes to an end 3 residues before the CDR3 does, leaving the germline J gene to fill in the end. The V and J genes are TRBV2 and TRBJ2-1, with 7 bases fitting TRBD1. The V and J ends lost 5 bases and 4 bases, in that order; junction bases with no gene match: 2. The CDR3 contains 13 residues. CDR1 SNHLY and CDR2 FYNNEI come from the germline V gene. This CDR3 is CASSTGAYNEQFF. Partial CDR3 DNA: TGTGCCAGCAGTACAGGGGCATACAATGAG.

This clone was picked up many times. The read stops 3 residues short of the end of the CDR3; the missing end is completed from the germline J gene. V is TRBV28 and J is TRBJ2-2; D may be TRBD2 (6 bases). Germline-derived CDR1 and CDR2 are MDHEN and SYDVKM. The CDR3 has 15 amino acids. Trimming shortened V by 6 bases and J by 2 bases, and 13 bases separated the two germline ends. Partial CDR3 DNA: TGTGCCAGCAGGCCCCTGCGGGAAAACACCGGGGAG. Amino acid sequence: CASRPLRENTGE. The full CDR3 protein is CASRPLRENTGELFF.

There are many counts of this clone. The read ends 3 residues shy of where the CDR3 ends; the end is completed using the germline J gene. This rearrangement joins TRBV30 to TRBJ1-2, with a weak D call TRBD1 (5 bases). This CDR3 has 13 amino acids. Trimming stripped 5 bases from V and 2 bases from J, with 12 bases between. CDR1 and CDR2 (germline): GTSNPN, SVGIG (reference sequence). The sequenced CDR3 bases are TGTGCCTGGCTACAGGATTTAAACTATGGC. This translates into CAWLQDLNYG. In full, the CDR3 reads CAWLQDLNYGYTF.

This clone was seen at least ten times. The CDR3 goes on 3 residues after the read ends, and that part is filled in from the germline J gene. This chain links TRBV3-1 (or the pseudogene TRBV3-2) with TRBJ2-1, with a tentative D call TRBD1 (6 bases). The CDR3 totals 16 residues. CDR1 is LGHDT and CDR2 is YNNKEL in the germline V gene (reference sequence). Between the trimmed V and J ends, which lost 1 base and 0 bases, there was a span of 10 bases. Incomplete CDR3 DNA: TGTGCCAGCAGCCAAGGGCAGGGGAGCTCCTACAATGAG. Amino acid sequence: CASSQGQGSSYNE. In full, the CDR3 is CASSQGQGSSYNEQFF.

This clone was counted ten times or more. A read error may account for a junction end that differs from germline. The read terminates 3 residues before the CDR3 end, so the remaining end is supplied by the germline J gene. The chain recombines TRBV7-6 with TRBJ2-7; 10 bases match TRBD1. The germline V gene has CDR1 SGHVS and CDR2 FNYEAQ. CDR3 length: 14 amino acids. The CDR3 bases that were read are TGTGCCAGCAGTTTAGGGGACAGGGGCTACGAG. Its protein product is CASSLGDRGYE. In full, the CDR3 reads CASSLGDRGYEQYF. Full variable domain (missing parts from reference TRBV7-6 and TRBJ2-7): GAGVSQSPRYKVTKRGQDVALRCDPISGHVSLYWYRQALGQGPEFLTYFNYEAQQDKSGLPNDRFSAERPEGSISTLTIQRTEQRDSAMYRCASSLGDRGYEQYFGPGTRLTVT.

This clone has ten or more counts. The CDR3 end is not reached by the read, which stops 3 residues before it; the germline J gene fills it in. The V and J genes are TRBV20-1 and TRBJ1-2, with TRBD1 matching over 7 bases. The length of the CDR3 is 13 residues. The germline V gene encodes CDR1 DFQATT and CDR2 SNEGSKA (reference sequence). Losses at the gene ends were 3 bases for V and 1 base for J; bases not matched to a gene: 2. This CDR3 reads CSASDRDNYGYTF. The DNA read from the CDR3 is TGCAGTGCTAGTGACAGGGATAACTATGGC.

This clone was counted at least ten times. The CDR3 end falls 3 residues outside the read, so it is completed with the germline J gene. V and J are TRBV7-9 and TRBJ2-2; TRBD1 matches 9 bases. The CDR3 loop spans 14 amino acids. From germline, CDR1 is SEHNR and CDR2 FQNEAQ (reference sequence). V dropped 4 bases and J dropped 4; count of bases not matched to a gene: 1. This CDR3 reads CASSWGQGTGELFF. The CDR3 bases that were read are TGTGCCAGCAGCTGGGGACAGGGCACCGGGGAG. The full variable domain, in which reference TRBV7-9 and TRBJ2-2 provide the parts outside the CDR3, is DTGVSQNPRHKITKRGQNVTFRCDPISEHNRLYWYRQTLGQGPEFLTYFQNEAQLEKSRLLSDRFSAERPKGSFSTLEIQRTEQGDSAMYLCASSWGQGTGELFFGEGSRLTVL.

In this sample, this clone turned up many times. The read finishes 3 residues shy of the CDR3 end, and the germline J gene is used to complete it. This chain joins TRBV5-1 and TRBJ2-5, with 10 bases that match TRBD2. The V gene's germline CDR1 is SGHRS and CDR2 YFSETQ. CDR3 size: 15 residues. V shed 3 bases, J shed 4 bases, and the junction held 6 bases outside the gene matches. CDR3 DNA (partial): TGCGCCAGCAGCTCTAGCGGGGGAATCCCAGAGACC. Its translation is CASSSSGGIPET. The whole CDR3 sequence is CASSSSGGIPETQYF.

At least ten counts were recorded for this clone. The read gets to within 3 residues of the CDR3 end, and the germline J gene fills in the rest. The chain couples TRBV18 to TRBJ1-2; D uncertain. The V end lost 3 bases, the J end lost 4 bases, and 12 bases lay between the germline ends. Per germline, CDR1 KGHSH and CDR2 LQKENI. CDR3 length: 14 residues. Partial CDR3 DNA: TGTGCCAGCTCACCGACGCGAGCGGTCTATGGC. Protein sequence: CASSPTRAVYG. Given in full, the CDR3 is CASSPTRAVYGYTF.

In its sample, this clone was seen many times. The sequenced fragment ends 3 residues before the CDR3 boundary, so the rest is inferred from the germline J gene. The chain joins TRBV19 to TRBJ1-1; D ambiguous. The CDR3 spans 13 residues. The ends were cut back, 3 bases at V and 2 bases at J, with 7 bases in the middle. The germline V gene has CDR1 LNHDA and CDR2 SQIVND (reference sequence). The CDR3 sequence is CASSILLNTEAFF. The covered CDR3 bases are TGTGCCAGTAGTATCCTACTTAACACTGAA.

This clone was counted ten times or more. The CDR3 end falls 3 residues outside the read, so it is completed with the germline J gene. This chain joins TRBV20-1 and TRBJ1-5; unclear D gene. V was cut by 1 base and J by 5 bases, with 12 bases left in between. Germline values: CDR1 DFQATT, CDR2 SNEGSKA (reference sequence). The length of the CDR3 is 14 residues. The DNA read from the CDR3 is TGCAGTGCTAGAGTGCGAGACGGGGATCAGCCC. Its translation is CSARVRDGDQP. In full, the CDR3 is CSARVRDGDQPQHF.